This T cell receptor (beta chain) came from a study of T cells in women clearing cervical HPV infection. Study-wide background: Women with histologically confirmed HPV16-related CIN3 or worse, 2 with invasive cancer, served as cases. Case blood drawn at lesion detection; control blood after infection cleared. Study findings and constraints: CIN3+ cases had significantly higher TCR richness than controls; evenness did not differ.

HPV was found by MY09/MY11 PCR and dot-blot genotyping. Sequenced by immunoSEQ multiplex PCR; TCRdb stores in-frame clones only, minus some. This table holds approximately 25,000 clones. On this clone: Antigen: not known. This same CDR3 is encoded by further DNA sequences in the sample.

The TCR was taken from a woman aged 18 to 75 with a cervical HPV16 infection that either progressed to CIN3+ or cleared (not recorded which). Material for sequencing was blood buffy coat.

CDR3 amino acids: CAWSVGGGNQPQYF. The sequenced CDR3 bases are TGTGCCTGGAGTGTAGGGGGCGGCAATCAGCCG. The J gene is TRBJ2-3, the V gene TRBV30; TRBD1 aligns across 7 bases. The CDR3 end lies 3 residues beyond the end of the read and is filled in from the germline J gene. This CDR3 region has 14 residues. Germline CDR1 and CDR2: GTSNPN and SVGIG (reference sequence).